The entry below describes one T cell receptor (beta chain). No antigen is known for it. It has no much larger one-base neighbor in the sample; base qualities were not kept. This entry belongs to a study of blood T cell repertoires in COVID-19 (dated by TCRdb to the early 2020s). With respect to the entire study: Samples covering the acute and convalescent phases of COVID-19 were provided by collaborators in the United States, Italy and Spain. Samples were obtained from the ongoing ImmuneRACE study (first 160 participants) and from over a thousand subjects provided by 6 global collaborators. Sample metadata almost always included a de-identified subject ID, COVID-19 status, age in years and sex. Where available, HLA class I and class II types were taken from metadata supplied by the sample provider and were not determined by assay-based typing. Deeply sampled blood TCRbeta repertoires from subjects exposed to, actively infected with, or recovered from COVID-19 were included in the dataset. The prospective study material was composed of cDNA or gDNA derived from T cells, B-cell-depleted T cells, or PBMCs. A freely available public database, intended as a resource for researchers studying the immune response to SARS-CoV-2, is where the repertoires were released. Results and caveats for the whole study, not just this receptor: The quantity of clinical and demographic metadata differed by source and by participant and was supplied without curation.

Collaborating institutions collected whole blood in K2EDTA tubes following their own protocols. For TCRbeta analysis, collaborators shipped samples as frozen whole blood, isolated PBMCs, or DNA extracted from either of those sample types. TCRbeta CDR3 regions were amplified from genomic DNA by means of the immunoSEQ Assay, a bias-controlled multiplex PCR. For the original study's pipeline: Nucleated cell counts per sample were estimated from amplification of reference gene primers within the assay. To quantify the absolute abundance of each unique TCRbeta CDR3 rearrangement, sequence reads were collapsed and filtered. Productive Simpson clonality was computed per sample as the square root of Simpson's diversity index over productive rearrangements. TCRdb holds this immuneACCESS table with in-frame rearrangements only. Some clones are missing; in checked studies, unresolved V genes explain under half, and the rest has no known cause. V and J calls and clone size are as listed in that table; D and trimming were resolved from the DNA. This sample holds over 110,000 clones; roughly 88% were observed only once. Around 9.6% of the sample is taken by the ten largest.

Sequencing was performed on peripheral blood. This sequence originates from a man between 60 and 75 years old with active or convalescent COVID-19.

The CDR3 amino acid sequence is: CASSIGQNYEQYF. The sequenced DNA: TGCGCCAGCAGCATAGGACAGAACTACGAGCAGTACTTC. Here the chain combines TRBV5-1 and TRBJ2-7; a tentative D call is TRBD1 (6 bases match). Trimming takes 4 bases from V and 3 bases from J, and the germline ends sit 11 bases apart. Taken from the germline V gene, the CDR1 and CDR2 loops are SGHRS and YFSETQ. From its cysteine to its phenylalanine, the CDR3 spans 13 amino acids. Only CDR3 DNA is held: 39 bases, read in frame from base 1. The full variable domain, completed from the reference TRBV5-1 and TRBJ2-7 proteins outside the CDR3, reads KAGVTQTPRYLIKTRGQQVTLSCSPISGHRSVSWYQQTPGQGLQFLFEYFSETQRNKGNFPGRFSGRQFSNSRSEMNVSTLELGDSALYLCASSIGQNYEQYFGPGTRLTVT.